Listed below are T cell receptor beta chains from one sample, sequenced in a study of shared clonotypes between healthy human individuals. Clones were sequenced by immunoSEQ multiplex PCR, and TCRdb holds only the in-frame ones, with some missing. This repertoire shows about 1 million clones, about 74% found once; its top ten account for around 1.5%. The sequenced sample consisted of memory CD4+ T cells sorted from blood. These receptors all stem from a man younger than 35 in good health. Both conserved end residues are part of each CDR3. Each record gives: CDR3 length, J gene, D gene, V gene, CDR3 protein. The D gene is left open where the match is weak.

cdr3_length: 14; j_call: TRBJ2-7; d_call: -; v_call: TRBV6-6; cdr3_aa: CASSYSRNTYEQYF
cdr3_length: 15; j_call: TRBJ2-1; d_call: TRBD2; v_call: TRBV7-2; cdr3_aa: CASSVASGRYNEQFF
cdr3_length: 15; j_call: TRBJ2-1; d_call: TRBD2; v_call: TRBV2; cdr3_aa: CASTVGGFSYNEQFF
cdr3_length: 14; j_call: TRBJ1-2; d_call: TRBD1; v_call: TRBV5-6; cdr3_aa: CASSWDRETYGYTF
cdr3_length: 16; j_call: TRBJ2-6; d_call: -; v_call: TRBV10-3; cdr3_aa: CAISEDFISGANVLTF
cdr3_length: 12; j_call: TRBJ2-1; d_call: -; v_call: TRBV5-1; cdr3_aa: CASSWDRYEQFF
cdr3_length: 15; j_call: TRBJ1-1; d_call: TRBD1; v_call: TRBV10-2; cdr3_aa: CASRGTGGLYTEAFF
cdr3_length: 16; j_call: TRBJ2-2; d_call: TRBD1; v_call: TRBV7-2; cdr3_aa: CASSPGTAPGTGELFF
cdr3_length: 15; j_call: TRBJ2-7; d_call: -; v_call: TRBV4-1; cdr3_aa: CASSQAAPQPYEQYF
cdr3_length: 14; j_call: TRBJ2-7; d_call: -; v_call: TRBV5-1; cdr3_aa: CASSLETGTYEQYF
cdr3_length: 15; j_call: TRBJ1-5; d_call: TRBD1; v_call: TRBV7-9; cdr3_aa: CASSAGTGRSQPQHF
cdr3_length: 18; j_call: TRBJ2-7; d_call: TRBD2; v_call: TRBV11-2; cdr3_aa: CASSKGTSGPPGSYEQYF
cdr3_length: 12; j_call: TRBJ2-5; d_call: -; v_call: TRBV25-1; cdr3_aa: CASSAPSREQYF
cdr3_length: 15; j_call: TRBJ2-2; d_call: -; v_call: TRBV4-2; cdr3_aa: CASSQADARTGELFF
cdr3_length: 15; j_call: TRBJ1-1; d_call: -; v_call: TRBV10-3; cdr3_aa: CAIRQGTYQNTEAFF
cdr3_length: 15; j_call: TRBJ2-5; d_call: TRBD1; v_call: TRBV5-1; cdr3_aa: CASSLDRGRGETQYF
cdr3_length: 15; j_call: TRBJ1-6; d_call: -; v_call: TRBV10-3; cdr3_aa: CAISVGDGTNSPLHF
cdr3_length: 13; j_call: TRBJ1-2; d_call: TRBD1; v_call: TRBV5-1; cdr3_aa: CASSQGQGSRYTF
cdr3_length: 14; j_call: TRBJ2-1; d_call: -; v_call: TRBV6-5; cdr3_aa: CASSYSDVYNEQFF
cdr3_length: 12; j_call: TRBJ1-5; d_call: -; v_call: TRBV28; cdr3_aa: CASSLWAQPQHF
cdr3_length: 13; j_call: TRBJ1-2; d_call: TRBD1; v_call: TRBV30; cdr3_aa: CAWNRGTYYGYTF
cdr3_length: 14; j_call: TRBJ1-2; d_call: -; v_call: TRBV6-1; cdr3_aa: CASSDGFRAYGYTF
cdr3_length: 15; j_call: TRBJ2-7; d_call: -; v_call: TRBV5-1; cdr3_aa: CASSVRASASYEQYF
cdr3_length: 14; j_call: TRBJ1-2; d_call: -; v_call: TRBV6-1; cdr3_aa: CASSEAFDRYGYTF
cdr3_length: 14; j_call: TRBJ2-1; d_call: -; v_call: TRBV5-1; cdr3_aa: CASSRPASGDEQFF
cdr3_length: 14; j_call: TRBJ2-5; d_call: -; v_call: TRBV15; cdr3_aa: CATSRDRHQETQYF
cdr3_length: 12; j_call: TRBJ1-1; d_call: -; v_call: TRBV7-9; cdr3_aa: CASSLRGPEAFF
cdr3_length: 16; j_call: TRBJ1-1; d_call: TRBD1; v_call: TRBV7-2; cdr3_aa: CASRGFPGQGNTEAFF
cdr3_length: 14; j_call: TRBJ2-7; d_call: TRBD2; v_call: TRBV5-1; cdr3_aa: CASSSSGGAYEQYF
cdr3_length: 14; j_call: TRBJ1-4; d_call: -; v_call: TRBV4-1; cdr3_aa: CASSRNPANEKLFF
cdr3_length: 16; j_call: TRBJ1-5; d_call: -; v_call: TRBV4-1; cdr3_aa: CASSEVITGSRQPQHF
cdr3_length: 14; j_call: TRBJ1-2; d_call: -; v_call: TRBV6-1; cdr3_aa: CASSEPGPYYGYTF
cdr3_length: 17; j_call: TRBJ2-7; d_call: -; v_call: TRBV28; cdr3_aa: CASQQGRWSGGDYEQYF
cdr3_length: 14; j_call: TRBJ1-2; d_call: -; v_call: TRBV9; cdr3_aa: CASSPQGLNYGYTF
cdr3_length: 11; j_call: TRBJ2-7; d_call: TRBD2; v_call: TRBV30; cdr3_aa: CAWSGEGEQYF
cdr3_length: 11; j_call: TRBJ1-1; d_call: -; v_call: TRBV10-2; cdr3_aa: CASTRGGEAFF
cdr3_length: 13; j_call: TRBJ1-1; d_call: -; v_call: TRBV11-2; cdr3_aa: CASSTTVNTEAFF
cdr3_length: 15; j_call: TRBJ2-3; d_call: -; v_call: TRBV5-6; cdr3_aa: CASSRPPGKGDTQYF
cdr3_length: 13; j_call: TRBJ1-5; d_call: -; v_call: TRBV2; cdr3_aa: CASSAEDNQPQHF
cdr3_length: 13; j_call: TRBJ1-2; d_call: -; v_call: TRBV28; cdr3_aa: CASSPVGIYGYTF
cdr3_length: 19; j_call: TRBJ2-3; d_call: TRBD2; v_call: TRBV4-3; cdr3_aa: CASSQSLVSPFGGGFTQYF
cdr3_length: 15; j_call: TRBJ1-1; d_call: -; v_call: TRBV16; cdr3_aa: CASSQFLGIGTEAFF
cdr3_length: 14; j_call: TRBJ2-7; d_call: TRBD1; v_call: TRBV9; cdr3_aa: CASTTGTGGYEQYF
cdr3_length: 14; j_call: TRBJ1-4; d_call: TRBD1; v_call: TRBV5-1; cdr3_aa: CASSVGQGYEKLFF
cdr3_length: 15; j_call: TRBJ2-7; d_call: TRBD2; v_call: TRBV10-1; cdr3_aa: CASSGSGGQSYEQYF
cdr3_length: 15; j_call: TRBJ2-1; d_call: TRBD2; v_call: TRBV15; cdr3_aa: CATSRMGTSGYEQFF
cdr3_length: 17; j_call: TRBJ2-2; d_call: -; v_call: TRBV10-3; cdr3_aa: CAISDLGADQNTGELFF
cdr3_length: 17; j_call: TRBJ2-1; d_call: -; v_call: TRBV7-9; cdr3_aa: CASSFASRDRGGGRQFF
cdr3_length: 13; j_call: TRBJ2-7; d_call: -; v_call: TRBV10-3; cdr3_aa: CAINAGTDYEQYF